One sample yielded the 30 T cell receptor beta chains listed below, sequenced in a study of CD8+CD57+ T cells in acquired aplastic anemia. Template material for TCR beta VDJ and CDR3 profiling consisted of genomic DNA. TCRdb ran MiXCR on the reads and lists one entry per CDR3 protein. This table holds under 200,000 distinct CDR3 sequences, around 60% found once. The source material was sorted CD4+, CD8+, or CD8+CD57+ T cells (not recorded which) from PBMCs. All receptors come from a human donor in good health.

The chain uses TRBV27 and TRBJ2-1; D could derive from TRBD1 or TRBD2 (5 bases each). Germline V gene lookup returns CDR1 MNHEY and CDR2 SMNVEV (reference sequence). Trimming pared 6 bases from V and 8 bases from J, leaving 17 bases between. The CDR3 has 14 amino acids. As DNA, the CDR3 is TGTGCCAGCAGCGCTGGGGGTTTTACGGATGAGCAGTTCTTC. It specifies CASSAGGFTDEQFF.

This sequence joins TRBV25-1 and TRBJ1-1; 7 bases fit TRBD1. The J segment lost 7 bases and the V segment lost 8 bases, leaving 10 bases of the junction unmatched. The CDR3 totals 13 residues. Looked up from germline, CDR1 is MGHDK and CDR2 is SYGVNS. The CDR3, as DNA: TGTGCCAGCTTAGTTAAGGCAGGGGGTGAAGCTTTCTTT. It specifies CASLVKAGGEAFF.

This clonotype was observed many times. V and J are TRBV5-1 and TRBJ1-1, with D perhaps TRBD1 (6 bases). The germline gives CDR1 SGHRS, CDR2 YFSETQ. V was shortened by 0 bases and J by 4 bases, with 7 bases between the two germline ends. This CDR3 comprises 13 residues. The CDR3 nucleotides read TGCGCCAGCAGCTTGGGAGGGGGCACTGAAGCTTTCTTT. It is translated as CASSLGGGTEAFF.

The chain has TRBV19 and TRBJ2-1; 7 bases map to TRBD2. Germline CDR1 LNHDA, CDR2 SQIVND (reference sequence). The V segment lost 5 bases and the J segment 3 bases; nucleotides outside the gene matches: 4. The CDR3 runs 14 residues. In nucleotides, the CDR3 is TGTGCCAGTAGTTTAGCGGGCGACTACAATGAGCAGTTCTTC. Encoded protein: CASSLAGDYNEQFF.

The chain employs TRBV10-3 and TRBJ1-1; D is uncertain. CDR3 length: 14 residues. CDR1 is ENHRY, CDR2 SYGVKD, per germline. V lost 6 bases, J lost 1 base, and 12 bases lay in between. The CDR3, as DNA: TGTGCCATCAGCTCGACCCTTTCGAACACTGAAGCTTTCTTT. This translates into CAISSTLSNTEAFF.

The genes are TRBV5-6 and TRBJ1-2; the D is unclear. CDR1 and CDR2 (germline): SGHDT, YYEEEE. Trimming left V 2 bases short and J 4 bases short, with 6 bases between. This CDR3 spans 12 amino acids. The CDR3 bases are TGTGCCAGCAGCTTAAGTATCTATGGCTACACCTTC. Translation gives CASSLSIYGYTF.

This chain joins TRBV9 and TRBJ2-7; D ambiguous. V dropped 0 bases and J dropped 5 bases, with 12 bases sitting between them. Germline loops: CDR1 SGDLS, CDR2 YYNGEE. The CDR3 covers 14 residues. The CDR3 region has the DNA TGTGCCAGCAGCGTAGATTTGAGTTACCACGAGCAGTACTTC. The encoded protein is CASSVDLSYHEQYF.

V is TRBV2 and J is TRBJ1-1; unclear D gene. The germline V gene has CDR1 SNHLY and CDR2 FYNNEI. This CDR3 contains 16 residues. V lost 1 base and J lost 3, with 15 bases in between. The CDR3 loop is CASSEGDNMVYTEAFF. CDR3 nucleotide sequence: TGTGCCAGCAGTGAAGGAGACAACATGGTGTACACTGAAGCTTTCTTT.

Note on this clonotype: A much larger clone lies a single base off, so this may be a read error. The chain links TRBV11-3 to TRBJ2-2; TRBD2 might be the D (5 bases). Deletions cut 5 bases from V and 10 bases from J, with 14 bases between. The V gene's germline CDR1 is SGHNT and CDR2 YENEEA. CDR3 length: 13 residues. CDR3 coding DNA: TGTGCCAGCAGCGACTACACGGCCGTGGAGCTGTTTTTT. It specifies CASSDYTAVELFF. The full variable domain, with the rest looked up from reference TRBV11-3 and TRBJ2-2, is EAGVVQSPRYKIIEKKQPVAFWCNPISGHNTLYWYLQNLGQGPELLIRYENEEAVDDSQLPKDRFSAERLKGVDSTLKIQPAELGDSAVYLCASSDYTAVELFFGEGSRLTVL.

V is TRBV6-5 and J is TRBJ1-1; tentatively, D is TRBD1 (6 bases). The V end lost 5 bases, the J end lost 1 base, and 14 bases lay between the germline ends. CDR1 is MNHEY and CDR2 is SVGAGI in the germline V gene. The length of the CDR3 is 15 residues. CDR3 sequence (DNA): TGTGCCAGCAGTCTACAGGGCGTAGGGAACACTGAAGCTTTCTTT. It codes for CASSLQGVGNTEAFF.

This clonotype was observed at least ten times. The rearrangement uses TRBV4-1 and TRBJ2-7; TRBD2 aligns across 13 bases. In germline, CDR1 is MGHRA, CDR2 YSYEKL. The J segment lost 7 bases and the V segment lost 3 bases, leaving 3 bases of the junction unmatched. The CDR3 loop spans 14 amino acids. The DNA of the CDR3 is TGCGCCAGCAGCCATCCGGGACTAGCGGGGGAGCAGTACTTC. This codes for CASSHPGLAGEQYF.

The V gene is TRBV24-1, the J gene TRBJ1-1; D is uncertain. This CDR3 is 13 amino acids long. V was cut by 5 bases and J by 4 bases, with 10 bases left in between. Germline loops: CDR1 KGHDR, CDR2 SFDVKD. CDR3 protein: CATSAGPFTEAFF. The CDR3 DNA sequence: TGTGCCACCAGTGCCGGCCCCTTCACTGAAGCTTTCTTT.

This clonotype was counted many times. The chain links TRBV7-8 to TRBJ2-1, with 8 bases aligning to TRBD2. This CDR3 has 17 residues. Germline assignment: CDR1 SGHVS and CDR2 FQNEAQ. The V gene end was trimmed by 2 bases and the J gene end by 13 bases; junction bases not matched to a gene: 19. The DNA of the CDR3 is TGTGCCAGCAGCTTATACAACCGGGGGGGGTTTCTAGCCACTCAGTTCTTC. It encodes CASSLYNRGGFLATQFF.

This clonotype showed up just a few times. The chain links TRBV19 to TRBJ2-7; TRBD1 matches 7 bases. Germline CDR1 reads LNHDA; CDR2 reads SQIVND (reference sequence). Trimming at V came to 5 bases and at J to 1 base, leaving 5 bases not matched to a gene. The CDR3 covers 14 residues. In DNA form, the CDR3 reads TGTGCCAGTAGTGCGACAGGGCGATCCTACGAGCAGTACTTC. It specifies CASSATGRSYEQYF.

The V call is TRBV6-4, the J call TRBJ2-7; 8 nucleotides agree with TRBD1. Germline-derived CDR1 and CDR2 are MRHNA and SNTAGT. The V segment lost 5 bases and the J segment 0 bases; nucleotides outside the gene matches: 3. The CDR3 contains 14 residues. CDR3: CASSHGQGSYEQYF. The CDR3 DNA reads as TGTGCCAGCAGTCACGGACAGGGCTCCTACGAGCAGTACTTC.

This clonotype has a handful of counts. V usage is TRBV20-1 and J usage is TRBJ2-7, with a tentative D call TRBD1 (6 bases). Germline assignment: CDR1 DFQATT and CDR2 SNEGSKA (reference sequence). This CDR3 region has 14 residues. V lost 4 bases, J lost 5 bases, and 18 bases lay in between. In DNA form, the CDR3 reads TGCAGTGCTACAGGAGCCCAGGGGATTAACGAGCAGTACTTC. This encodes CSATGAQGINEQYF.

The V and J genes are TRBV10-3 and TRBJ2-3; 7 bases agree with TRBD2. This CDR3 has 13 residues. Per germline, CDR1 ENHRY and CDR2 SYGVKD. V lost 5 bases and J lost 4; bases outside the gene matches: 3. DNA of the CDR3: TGTGCCATCAGTCCACTAGCGCCAGATACGCAGTATTTT. Translating it yields CAISPLAPDTQYF.

The chain recombines TRBV2 with TRBJ1-6, with 8 bases identical to TRBD1. After removal of 3 bases from V and 7 bases from J, the junction contained 11 bases not matched to a gene. Germline lookup yields CDR1 SNHLY and CDR2 FYNNEI. This CDR3 is 17 amino acids long. This CDR3 is CASSDRGQTTINSPLHF. CDR3 in DNA: TGTGCCAGCAGTGACAGGGGGCAGACCACGATCAATTCACCCCTCCACTTT.

The gene calls are TRBV3-1 and TRBJ1-1, with D perhaps TRBD1 (6 bases). Trimming cost V 3 bases and J 1 base, with 9 bases left between them. Per the germline V gene, CDR1 is LGHDT and CDR2 is YNNKEL (reference sequence). This CDR3 contains 14 residues. The CDR3 protein is CASSQDSSNTEAFF. The CDR3 coding sequence is TGTGCCAGCAGCCAGGACAGTTCGAACACTGAAGCTTTCTTT.

This clonotype was seen only once. The CDR3 is CSVLTTGPLQPQHF. As DNA, the CDR3 is TGCAGCGTTCTCACCACAGGGCCACTCCAGCCCCAGCATTTT. V and J are TRBV29-1 and TRBJ1-5; D is perhaps TRBD1 (6 bases). Between the trimmed V and J ends, which lost 5 bases and 7 bases, there was a span of 18 bases. The CDR3 is 14 residues long. Germline loops: CDR1 SQVTM, CDR2 ANQGSEA. The full variable domain, completed using reference TRBV29-1 and TRBJ1-5, is SAVISQKPSRDICQRGTSLTIQCQVDSQVTMMFWYRQQPGQSLTLIATANQGSEATYESGFVIDKFPISRPNLTFSTLTVSNMSPEDSSIYLCSVLTTGPLQPQHFGDGTRLSIL.

This clonotype was counted ten times or more. The chain joins TRBV6-1 to TRBJ2-2; D gene unclear. CDR1 is MNHNS and CDR2 is SASEGT in the germline V gene. V was pared by 4 bases and J by 7 bases, with 10 bases between. This CDR3 spans 13 amino acids. In DNA, the CDR3 is TGTGCCAGCAGTGCCCCGGAAAGCGGGGAGCTGTTTTTT. This sequence encodes CASSAPESGELFF.

This clonotype appeared a few times. The V call is TRBV2, the J call TRBJ2-5, with 12 bases fitting TRBD1. CDR1 is SNHLY, CDR2 FYNNEI, per germline. V lost 6 bases and J lost 6; bases outside the gene matches: 5. CDR3 length: 14 amino acids. CDR3 sequence: CASRGTGGVKTQYF. The DNA for the CDR3 is TGTGCCAGCAGGGGGACAGGGGGCGTAAAGACCCAGTACTTC. The whole variable domain, filled in from reference TRBV2 and TRBJ2-5, reads EPEVTQTPSHQVTQMGQEVILRCVPISNHLYFYWYRQILGQKVEFLVSFYNNEISEKSEIFDDQFSVERPDGSNFTLKIRSTKLEDSAMYFCASRGTGGVKTQYFGPGTRLLVL.

V is TRBV27 and J is TRBJ2-7, with TRBD2 identical over 9 bases. Trimming took 4 bases from V and 2 from J; bases not matched to a gene: 0. This CDR3 has 13 amino acids. Germline V lookup: CDR1 MNHEY, CDR2 SMNVEV (reference sequence). The CDR3 spells CASSWTSAYEQYF. The CDR3 coding sequence is TGTGCCAGCAGTTGGACTAGCGCCTACGAGCAGTACTTC.

This clonotype was detected once. V is TRBV20-1 and J is TRBJ2-1; 8 nucleotides match TRBD2. J lost 4 bases, V lost 6 bases, and 8 bases had no gene match. Germline loops: CDR1 DFQATT, CDR2 SNEGSKA (reference sequence). The CDR3 spans 14 residues. The CDR3 sequence is CSAHGGAGYNEQFF. DNA for the CDR3: TGCAGTGCGCACGGGGGGGCCGGTTACAATGAGCAGTTCTTC.

The J gene is TRBJ2-3, the V gene TRBV9, with D perhaps matching TRBD1 (7 bases). V lost 4 bases, J lost 3 bases, and 12 bases lay in between. The CDR3 sequence is 14 residues long. Germline V gives CDR1 SGDLS, CDR2 YYNGEE. CDR3 residues: CASSIPGGTDTQYF. CDR3 nucleotide sequence: TGTGCCAGCAGCATACCAGGGGGGACAGATACGCAGTATTTT.

This chain uses TRBV10-3 with TRBJ2-7; no firm D call. The CDR3 spans 12 residues. Trimming stripped 5 bases from V and 3 bases from J, with 8 bases between. CDR1 is ENHRY and CDR2 is SYGVKD in the germline V gene. The CDR3 sequence is CAISSDGYEQYF. DNA for the CDR3: TGTGCCATCAGTTCCGACGGCTACGAGCAGTACTTC.

This clonotype showed up just once. This chain joins TRBV7-6 and TRBJ2-3, with TRBD2 identical over 8 bases. Germline V gives CDR1 SGHVS, CDR2 FNYEAQ. CDR3 length equals 17 residues. Trimming at V came to 5 bases and at J to 0 bases, leaving 10 bases not matched to a gene. The CDR3 reads CASSASVLAASTDTQYF. CDR3 sequence (DNA): TGTGCCAGCAGCGCCAGCGTACTAGCGGCTAGCACAGATACGCAGTATTTT. Full variable domain (rest looked up from reference TRBV7-6 and TRBJ2-3): GAGVSQSPRYKVTKRGQDVALRCDPISGHVSLYWYRQALGQGPEFLTYFNYEAQQDKSGLPNDRFSAERPEGSISTLTIQRTEQRDSAMYRCASSASVLAASTDTQYFGPGTRLTVL.

The J gene is TRBJ2-6, the V gene TRBV15; tentatively, D is TRBD1 (5 bases). From germline, CDR1 is LNHNV and CDR2 YYDKDF (reference sequence). The CDR3 is made up of 15 amino acids. V lost 3 bases and J 1 base, leaving 7 bases between the germline ends. As DNA, the CDR3 is TGTGCCACCAGCAGCAGGGATTCTGGGGCCAACGTCCTGACTTTC. Translating gives CATSSRDSGANVLTF. Full variable domain (remainder filled in from reference TRBV15 and TRBJ2-6): DAMVIQNPRYQVTQFGKPVTLSCSQTLNHNVMYWYQQKSSQAPKLLFHYYDKDFNNEADTPDNFQSRRPNTSFCFLDIRSPGLGDTAMYLCATSSRDSGANVLTFGAGSRLTVL.

This rearrangement joins TRBV19 to TRBJ2-5, with 8 bases that match TRBD1. Unmatched junction bases numbered 5, after V lost 6 bases and J lost 5 bases. Germline CDR1 is LNHDA and CDR2 is SQIVND (reference sequence). This CDR3 region has 13 residues. The CDR3, as DNA: TGTGCCAGTAGACCGGACAGGGCTGAGACCCAGTACTTC. This gives the protein CASRPDRAETQYF.

In this sample, this clonotype turned up a few times. A single base separates this from a much larger clone, so it may be a read error. CDR3 region: CASNHGNRAEVGHTF. The CDR3 DNA sequence: TGTGCCAGCAATCACGGAAACAGGGCGGAAGTTGGCCACACCTTC. The chain combines TRBV5-6 with TRBJ1-2; a weak D match, TRBD1 (6 bases). Germline assignment: CDR1 SGHDT and CDR2 YYEEEE. CDR3 length equals 15 residues.